The T cell receptor beta chain described here comes from a study of cytomegalovirus exposure and HLA in healthy donors. Overall study results and limits: Indistinguishable V segments, including TRBV6-2 and TRBV6-3, were excluded.

The V gene's germline CDR1 is MDHEN and CDR2 SYDVKM. J lost 7 bases, V lost 4 bases, and 2 bases had no gene match. There are 12 residues in the CDR3. Vbeta (60) and Jbeta (13) primers were used in the PCR. Using immunoSEQ multiplex PCR, the repertoire was profiled, and TCRdb retains in-frame clones only, with some absent. The sample table sets out roughly 150,000 clones. As concerns this clone: Its antigen remains unidentified.

The sample consisted of PBMCs. V and J are TRBV28 and TRBJ1-2; 8 bases line up with TRBD1. The TCR was taken from a woman aged 50 to 60 in good health and CMV-seronegative. Here the CDR3 DNA reads TGTGCCAGCAGTTATGACAGGGGTGGCTACACCTTC. Protein sequence: CASSYDRGGYTF.